The sequence of this TCR beta chain was determined in a study of CD8 T cells in ankylosing spondylitis. With molecular barcodes, quantitative 5'-RACE was used to make the TCR beta libraries. MiXCR, applied by TCRdb to the 5' RACE reads, yields one record per CDR3 protein. Here the sample spans 150,000 or so distinct CDR3 sequences, approximately 32% being singletons. Trimming removed 0 bases from V and 0 bases from J, with 15 bases in between. This CDR3 is built from 17 residues. Germline V gene sequence: CDR1 GTSNPN, CDR2 SVGIG (reference sequence). Study results and limitations: There was a TCR beta motif, made of fewer than 10 highly homologous variants, that appeared characteristic of ankylosing spondylitis blood. There were earlier reports of some motif variants in reactive arthritis synovial fluid and blood. As reported, disease-linked clones showed significant enrichment in matched ankylosing spondylitis synovial fluid.

This clonotype has more than one count but fewer than ten. Its antigen is not known. Sequencing was done on a sample of synovial fluid, either unsorted or a sorted T cell fraction (not recorded which). This sequence was found in a male donor with ankylosing spondylitis. The V gene is TRBV30, the J gene TRBJ1-3; tentative D call: TRBD1 (5 bases). CDR3 DNA: TGTGCCTGGAGTGTACGACAGTCATTTAGCTCTGGAAACACCATATATTTT. This translates into CAWSVRQSFSSGNTIYF.